This T cell receptor (beta chain) was profiled in a study of T cells after yellow fever vaccination. Study-wide context: SMART-Seq v4 Ultra Low Input prepared libraries from low-cell fractions.

This clonotype was seen ten or more times. Its specificity is not known. General study findings and limits: The CD4 and CD8 compartments had a small share of their clonotypes in common. Clones from primary vaccination mostly reappeared after the booster (around 96% CD4, approximately 86% CD8).

UMIs and a universal primer site were added when TCR cDNA was made by 5'RACE template switching. One entry per CDR3 protein, called by TCRdb with MiXCR from the 5' RACE reads. Of some 260,000 distinct CDR3 sequences in the sample, over 4.5% are singletons; the top ten hold 2.5% to 4%. This CDR3 contains 16 residues. Germline values: CDR1 MNHEY, CDR2 SVGAGI. Deletions cut 7 bases from V and 6 bases from J, with 24 bases between. This clonotype originated in a man between 18 and 35 years old who received the YFV17D yellow fever vaccine. V gene TRBV6-5 combines with J gene TRBJ1-1; D gene uncertain. Specimen: CD4+ T cells sorted from PBMCs, collected on the day of the yellow fever booster vaccination. CDR3 bases: TGTGCCAGCACCAAAGACCACACCCTCGGATCCCCTGAAGCTTTCTTT. Encoded protein: CASTKDHTLGSPEAFF.